A selection of T cell receptor beta chains follows, all from one sample in a study of cytomegalovirus exposure and HLA in healthy donors. The assay was immunoSEQ multiplex PCR, and TCRdb's table has in-frame clones only and misses some. The table shows 60,000 to 70,000 clones, with 77% occurring only once. Material for sequencing was PBMCs. These receptor sequences come from a male donor in good health and CMV-seropositive. Each CDR3 is given with its conserved first and last residue. The order of the fields is CDR3 protein, CDR3 DNA, D gene, clone size, CDR3 length, V gene, J gene. D genes are given only for firm matches. A row's size may be missing; if present it is once, few, many or a size class.

CDR3aa: CASSLAGEYNSPLHF
CDR3nt: TGTGCCAGCAGCTTAGCAGGGGAATATAATTCACCCCTCCACTTT
d_gene: -
abundance: -
len: 15
v_gene: TRBV7-9
j_gene: TRBJ1-6

CDR3aa: CARFQQGARGNQPQHF
CDR3nt: TGCGCCAGATTCCAGCAGGGGGCGCGTGGCAATCAGCCCCAGCATTTT
d_gene: TRBD1
abundance: -
len: 16
v_gene: TRBV4-1
j_gene: TRBJ1-5

CDR3aa: CSGLKFYEQFF
CDR3nt: TGCAGTGGACTAAAGTTTTATGAGCAGTTCTTC
d_gene: -
abundance: -
len: 11
v_gene: TRBV20-1
j_gene: TRBJ2-1

CDR3aa: CASRPTGEGGKLFF
CDR3nt: TGTGCCAGCAGACCTACAGGGGAAGGCGGAAAACTGTTTTTT
d_gene: TRBD1
abundance: -
len: 14
v_gene: TRBV7-9
j_gene: TRBJ1-4

CDR3aa: CASSGTSGGNTGELFF
CDR3nt: TGTGCCAGCAGCGGGACTAGCGGCGGTAACACCGGGGAGCTGTTTTTT
d_gene: TRBD2
abundance: -
len: 16
v_gene: TRBV2
j_gene: TRBJ2-2

CDR3aa: CASGPSGYNQPQHF
CDR3nt: TGTGCCAGCGGACCCAGCGGTTACAATCAGCCCCAGCATTTT
d_gene: -
abundance: -
len: 14
v_gene: TRBV27
j_gene: TRBJ1-5

CDR3aa: CASSFESTSTDTQYF
CDR3nt: TGTGCCAGCAGCTTCGAGAGCACTAGCACAGATACGCAGTATTTT
d_gene: -
abundance: -
len: 15
v_gene: TRBV7-8
j_gene: TRBJ2-3

CDR3aa: CASYPGQGPGGYEQYF
CDR3nt: TGTGCCAGTTACCCGGGACAGGGACCGGGTGGCTACGAGCAGTACTTC
d_gene: TRBD1
abundance: few
len: 16
v_gene: TRBV6-6
j_gene: TRBJ2-7

CDR3aa: CASSQGGPTGGTEAFF
CDR3nt: TGCGCCAGCAGCCAGGGTGGACCGACAGGGGGCACTGAAGCTTTCTTT
d_gene: TRBD1
abundance: few
len: 16
v_gene: TRBV4-3
j_gene: TRBJ1-1

CDR3aa: CASSVQAVEDHRPTDTQYF
CDR3nt: TGTGCCAGCAGCGTACAAGCGGTCGAAGACCACCGGCCCACAGATACGCAGTATTTT
d_gene: -
abundance: -
len: 19
v_gene: TRBV9
j_gene: TRBJ2-3

CDR3aa: CASSQGQGDSETQYF
CDR3nt: TGTGCCAGCTCACAAGGACAGGGGGACTCGGAGACCCAGTACTTC
d_gene: TRBD1
abundance: -
len: 15
v_gene: TRBV18
j_gene: TRBJ2-5

CDR3aa: CASSRLSGTSYHEQYF
CDR3nt: TGTGCCAGTAGTAGATTGTCCGGGACTAGCTACCACGAGCAGTACTTC
d_gene: TRBD2
abundance: -
len: 16
v_gene: TRBV19
j_gene: TRBJ2-7

CDR3aa: CASSLRGTSTDTQYF
CDR3nt: TGCGCCAGCAGCTTGAGGGGGACGAGCACAGATACGCAGTATTTT
d_gene: -
abundance: -
len: 15
v_gene: TRBV5-1
j_gene: TRBJ2-3

CDR3aa: CASSSPRVTNEKLFF
CDR3nt: TGTGCCAGCAGCTCTCCCAGGGTGACTAATGAAAAACTGTTTTTT
d_gene: -
abundance: -
len: 15
v_gene: TRBV7-2
j_gene: TRBJ1-4

CDR3aa: CAWSGQGVNTEAFF
CDR3nt: TGTGCCTGGAGCGGACAGGGGGTGAACACTGAAGCTTTCTTT
d_gene: TRBD1
abundance: once
len: 14
v_gene: TRBV30
j_gene: TRBJ1-1

CDR3aa: CASSQVQGRNYGYTF
CDR3nt: TGTGCCAGCAGCCAAGTGCAGGGAAGGAACTATGGCTACACCTTC
d_gene: -
abundance: -
len: 15
v_gene: TRBV14
j_gene: TRBJ1-2

CDR3aa: CASQKGALKTQYF
CDR3nt: TGTGCCAGCCAAAAGGGGGCTCTAAAGACCCAGTACTTC
d_gene: TRBD1
abundance: -
len: 13
v_gene: TRBV27
j_gene: TRBJ2-5

CDR3aa: CASSEGLNYGYTF
CDR3nt: TGTGCCAGCAGCGAGGGGCTTAACTATGGCTACACCTTC
d_gene: -
abundance: few
len: 13
v_gene: TRBV9
j_gene: TRBJ1-2

CDR3aa: CASSSYSGGSYEQYF
CDR3nt: TGTGCCAGCAGTTCCTATAGCGGGGGCTCCTACGAGCAGTACTTC
d_gene: TRBD2
abundance: -
len: 15
v_gene: TRBV27
j_gene: TRBJ2-7

CDR3aa: CASNPGTGPSEQYF
CDR3nt: TGCGCCAGCAACCCCGGGACAGGGCCGTCCGAGCAGTACTTC
d_gene: TRBD1
abundance: -
len: 14
v_gene: TRBV5-1
j_gene: TRBJ2-7

CDR3aa: CASSVGQGNTEAFF
CDR3nt: TGTGCCAGCAGCGTCGGGCAGGGGAACACTGAAGCTTTCTTT
d_gene: -
abundance: -
len: 14
v_gene: TRBV9
j_gene: TRBJ1-1

CDR3aa: CASKRDSKNIQYF
CDR3nt: TGTGCCAGCAAGAGGGACAGCAAAAACATTCAGTACTTC
d_gene: TRBD1
abundance: -
len: 13
v_gene: TRBV6-5
j_gene: TRBJ2-4

CDR3aa: CSVLIPPGHNYGYTF
CDR3nt: TGCAGCGTTCTAATTCCCCCGGGACATAACTATGGCTACACCTTC
d_gene: -
abundance: few
len: 15
v_gene: TRBV29-1
j_gene: TRBJ1-2

CDR3aa: CASSKGQGTSTDTQYF
CDR3nt: TGTGCCAGCAGCAAGGGACAGGGAACTAGCACAGATACGCAGTATTTT
d_gene: TRBD1
abundance: -
len: 16
v_gene: TRBV7-2
j_gene: TRBJ2-3

CDR3aa: CASRKQGAIDSSYNEQFF
CDR3nt: TGTGCCAGTAGGAAACAGGGGGCGATCGACAGCTCCTACAATGAGCAGTTCTTC
d_gene: TRBD1
abundance: -
len: 18
v_gene: TRBV19
j_gene: TRBJ2-1

CDR3aa: CASSRGPQGQIYNEQFF
CDR3nt: TGTGCCAGCAGCCGGGGGCCACAGGGCCAGATTTACAATGAGCAGTTCTTC
d_gene: -
abundance: -
len: 17
v_gene: TRBV4-2
j_gene: TRBJ2-1

CDR3aa: CASSLGGARTQYF
CDR3nt: TGTGCCAGCAGCTTAGGTGGGGCGCGCACGCAGTATTTT
d_gene: -
abundance: -
len: 13
v_gene: TRBV11-3
j_gene: TRBJ2-3

CDR3aa: CASSLGLAADPGADTQYF
CDR3nt: TGTGCCAGCAGCTTAGGGCTAGCGGCGGACCCAGGGGCAGATACGCAGTATTTT
d_gene: -
abundance: -
len: 18
v_gene: TRBV7-2
j_gene: TRBJ2-3

CDR3aa: CASSVEGLAEETQYF
CDR3nt: TGTGCCAGCAGCGTAGAAGGTCTAGCGGAAGAGACCCAGTACTTC
d_gene: TRBD2
abundance: -
len: 15
v_gene: TRBV9
j_gene: TRBJ2-5

CDR3aa: CASSDSAGGSTDTQYF
CDR3nt: TGTGCCAGCAGTGACTCAGCGGGGGGTAGCACAGATACGCAGTATTTT
d_gene: TRBD2
abundance: once
len: 16
v_gene: TRBV6-4
j_gene: TRBJ2-3

CDR3aa: CASSLATGGEWETQYF
CDR3nt: TGTGCCAGCAGCTTAGCGACAGGGGGCGAGTGGGAGACCCAGTACTTC
d_gene: TRBD1
abundance: -
len: 16
v_gene: TRBV7-8
j_gene: TRBJ2-5

CDR3aa: CASSDPPSGGAADTQYF
CDR3nt: TGTGCCAGCAGTGATCCCCCCAGCGGGGGGGCCGCAGATACGCAGTATTTT
d_gene: TRBD2
abundance: -
len: 17
v_gene: TRBV25-1
j_gene: TRBJ2-3

CDR3aa: CSAPGQYTGELFF
CDR3nt: TGCAGCGCCCCGGGACAGTACACCGGGGAGCTGTTTTTT
d_gene: TRBD1
abundance: -
len: 13
v_gene: TRBV29-1
j_gene: TRBJ2-2

CDR3aa: CASSRDGGGGYEQYF
CDR3nt: TGCGCCAGCAGCCGAGATGGTGGCGGGGGGTACGAGCAGTACTTC
d_gene: TRBD2
abundance: -
len: 15
v_gene: TRBV4-3
j_gene: TRBJ2-7

CDR3aa: CASSQDGHLNLNF
CDR3nt: TGTGCCAGCAGCCAAGACGGTCACCTCAACTTGAATTTT
d_gene: -
abundance: -
len: 13
v_gene: TRBV14
j_gene: TRBJ1-5

CDR3aa: CASSFGRVSEQYF
CDR3nt: TGTGCCAGCAGCTTCGGGAGGGTTTCCGAGCAGTACTTC
d_gene: TRBD2
abundance: -
len: 13
v_gene: TRBV5-6
j_gene: TRBJ2-7

CDR3aa: CAIEGEGEDGYTF
CDR3nt: TGTGCCATTGAAGGGGAGGGGGAAGATGGCTACACCTTC
d_gene: -
abundance: -
len: 13
v_gene: TRBV10-3
j_gene: TRBJ1-2

CDR3aa: CASTKGGGGYTF
CDR3nt: TGTGCCAGCACAAAAGGGGGGGGTGGCTACACCTTC
d_gene: -
abundance: -
len: 12
v_gene: TRBV6-5
j_gene: TRBJ1-2

CDR3aa: CASRETVGAGELFF
CDR3nt: TGTGCCAGCAGGGAGACAGTTGGAGCCGGGGAGCTGTTTTTT
d_gene: -
abundance: -
len: 14
v_gene: TRBV9
j_gene: TRBJ2-2

CDR3aa: CASSETRAYNEQFF
CDR3nt: TGTGCCAGCAGTGAAACCCGGGCCTACAATGAGCAGTTCTTC
d_gene: -
abundance: -
len: 14
v_gene: TRBV25-1
j_gene: TRBJ2-1

CDR3aa: CASSQIPSGTDTQYF
CDR3nt: TGTGCCAGCAGCCAAATTCCTAGCGGCACAGATACGCAGTATTTT
d_gene: -
abundance: -
len: 15
v_gene: TRBV7-3
j_gene: TRBJ2-3

CDR3aa: CASSQEWDRGIMANVLTF
CDR3nt: TGCGCCAGCAGCCAAGAATGGGACAGGGGTATTATGGCCAACGTCCTGACTTTC
d_gene: TRBD1
abundance: -
len: 18
v_gene: TRBV4-3
j_gene: TRBJ2-6

CDR3aa: CASSQEGWGGGKTQISGANVLTF
CDR3nt: TGTGCCAGCAGCCAAGAAGGTTGGGGCGGGGGGAAAACACAAATCTCTGGGGCCAACGTCCTGACTTTC
d_gene: TRBD2
abundance: -
len: 23
v_gene: TRBV4-2
j_gene: TRBJ2-6

CDR3aa: CASTDVGTGRYTQYF
CDR3nt: TGTGCCAGCACAGACGTCGGGACAGGGAGATATACGCAGTATTTT
d_gene: TRBD1
abundance: -
len: 15
v_gene: TRBV6-5
j_gene: TRBJ2-3

CDR3aa: CASQQGVPNEKLFF
CDR3nt: TGTGCCAGTCAACAGGGGGTCCCTAATGAAAAACTGTTTTTT
d_gene: TRBD1
abundance: few
len: 14
v_gene: TRBV2
j_gene: TRBJ1-4

CDR3aa: CASSVGLGTDRGYTF
CDR3nt: TGTGCCAGCAGCGTAGGCCTCGGGACAGATCGCGGCTACACCTTC
d_gene: TRBD1
abundance: -
len: 15
v_gene: TRBV9
j_gene: TRBJ1-2

CDR3aa: CASSLELVPYADTQYF
CDR3nt: TGTGCCAGCAGCTTAGAACTAGTCCCTTATGCAGATACGCAGTATTTT
d_gene: -
abundance: -
len: 16
v_gene: TRBV11-1
j_gene: TRBJ2-3

CDR3aa: CASSIWDSGYTF
CDR3nt: TGTGCCAGTAGTATTTGGGACAGTGGCTACACCTTC
d_gene: TRBD1
abundance: -
len: 12
v_gene: TRBV19
j_gene: TRBJ1-2

CDR3aa: CASSGGKGQAVNTEAFF
CDR3nt: TGTGCCAGTAGCGGGGGGAAGGGACAGGCGGTAAACACTGAAGCTTTCTTT
d_gene: TRBD1
abundance: -
len: 17
v_gene: TRBV19
j_gene: TRBJ1-1

CDR3aa: CSVSEGVVHEQYF
CDR3nt: TGCAGCGTCTCCGAGGGGGTTGTCCACGAGCAGTACTTC
d_gene: -
abundance: -
len: 13
v_gene: TRBV29-1
j_gene: TRBJ2-7

CDR3aa: CASGSVNSQYF
CDR3nt: TGTGCCAGCGGTTCAGTAAATTCGCAGTACTTC
d_gene: -
abundance: -
len: 11
v_gene: TRBV25-1
j_gene: TRBJ2-5

CDR3aa: CASSSTSGTEAFF
CDR3nt: TGTGCCAGCAGCTCTACATCGGGGACTGAAGCTTTCTTT
d_gene: -
abundance: -
len: 13
v_gene: TRBV7-3
j_gene: TRBJ1-1

CDR3aa: CASSVAPGVPPQYF
CDR3nt: TGTGCCAGCAGCGTAGCTCCAGGGGTCCCCCCTCAGTACTTC
d_gene: -
abundance: -
len: 14
v_gene: TRBV9
j_gene: TRBJ2-4

CDR3aa: CASSPLQRGETYEQYF
CDR3nt: TGTGCCAGCAGCCCCTTACAGCGGGGGGAAACCTACGAGCAGTACTTC
d_gene: TRBD2
abundance: -
len: 16
v_gene: TRBV11-2
j_gene: TRBJ2-7

CDR3aa: CASSQGTGSYEQYF
CDR3nt: TGTGCCAGCAGCCAAGGGACAGGGAGTTACGAGCAGTACTTC
d_gene: TRBD1
abundance: once
len: 14
v_gene: TRBV7-7
j_gene: TRBJ2-7

CDR3aa: CASSLGTGEAFF
CDR3nt: TGCGCCAGCAGCTTGGGGACAGGGGAAGCTTTCTTT
d_gene: TRBD1
abundance: few
len: 12
v_gene: TRBV5-1
j_gene: TRBJ1-1

CDR3aa: CASSKAGTGRGNTIYF
CDR3nt: TGTGCCAGCAGCAAGGCCGGGACAGGGCGTGGAAACACCATATATTTT
d_gene: TRBD1
abundance: -
len: 16
v_gene: TRBV5-4
j_gene: TRBJ1-3

CDR3aa: CASSSNRGSTDTQYF
CDR3nt: TGTGCCAGCAGTTCAAACAGGGGAAGCACAGATACGCAGTATTTT
d_gene: TRBD1
abundance: -
len: 15
v_gene: TRBV27
j_gene: TRBJ2-3

CDR3aa: CASSPWDREAYGYTF
CDR3nt: TGTGCCAGCAGTCCGTGGGACAGGGAAGCTTATGGCTACACCTTC
d_gene: TRBD1
abundance: -
len: 15
v_gene: TRBV6-6
j_gene: TRBJ1-2